The 10 T cell receptor beta chains listed next were all sequenced from one sample in a study of T cells after yellow fever vaccination. TCRdb redid the calling of the 5' RACE reads with MiXCR, one entry per CDR3 protein. The top ten clones hold 36% of a sample with about 170,000 distinct CDR3 sequences, approximately 10% of them seen once. The material was CD8+ T cells sorted from PBMCs, obtained 15 days after the yellow fever booster vaccination. The origin of the receptors is a man aged 18-30 years who received the YFV17D yellow fever vaccine.

V usage is TRBV12-3 or TRBV12-4 and J usage is TRBJ1-2; D is perhaps TRBD1 (6 bases). Trimming took off 7 bases at V and 7 bases at J, with 16 bases between the two ends. This CDR3 spans 13 amino acids. This CDR3 is CASTNPGVSGYTF. CDR3 bases: TGTGCCAGCACAAACCCAGGGGTGAGTGGCTACACCTTC.

J is TRBJ1-1 and V is TRBV6-1; no clear D gene. Germline-derived CDR1 and CDR2 are MNHNS and SASEGT. This CDR3 has 14 amino acids. The V and J ends lost 0 bases and 5 bases respectively, with 10 bases between them. CDR3 sequence: CASSEAPGNTEAFF. The CDR3 nucleotides read TGTGCCAGCAGTGAAGCGCCGGGAAATACTGAAGCTTTCTTT.

CDR3 nucleotide sequence: TGTGCCAGCAGTTATCACGGGGAGGGAGCCAAAAACATTCAGTACTTC. It is translated as CASSYHGEGAKNIQYF. The J gene is TRBJ2-4, the V gene TRBV6-2 or TRBV6-3; TRBD2 matches 7 bases. Trimming removed 3 bases from V and 0 bases from J; junction bases left unmatched: 5. CDR1 MNHEY and CDR2 SVGEGT come from the germline V gene. The CDR3 consists of 16 residues.

This clonotype came up a few times. The CDR3 spells CASSLRGQEETQYF. The CDR3 DNA follows: TGTGCCAGCAGCTTACGGGGACAGGAAGAGACCCAGTACTTC. The chain is built from TRBV7-9 and TRBJ2-5; TRBD1 matches at 8 bases. The V segment lost 2 bases and the J segment 3 bases; nucleotides outside the gene matches: 2. This CDR3 has 14 amino acids. Germline CDR1 is SEHNR and CDR2 is FQNEAQ (reference sequence).

This clonotype was recorded a few times. V gene TRBV4-1 combines with J gene TRBJ2-7; TRBD1 agrees at 7 bases. The CDR3 sequence is 15 residues long. The V gene's germline CDR1 is MGHRA and CDR2 YSYEKL. Unmatched junction bases numbered 3, after V lost 1 base and J lost 0 bases. CDR3 nucleotide sequence: TGCGCCAGCAGCCAAGCGAGGACAGGCTCCTACGAGCAGTACTTC. Translated, it gives CASSQARTGSYEQYF.

The V call is TRBV7-2, the J call TRBJ1-4; D remains unclear. The CDR3 has 14 residues. Trimming shortened V by 5 bases and J by 12 bases, and 19 bases separated the two germline ends. Germline loops: CDR1 SGHTA, CDR2 FQGNSA. CDR3 DNA sequence: TGTGCCAGCAGCAAAGGATGGGCTGGAGGAGAACTGTTTTTT. Its protein is CASSKGWAGGELFF. Combining the CDR3 with reference TRBV7-2 and TRBJ1-4 gives the whole variable domain GAGVSQSPSNKVTEKGKDVELRCDPISGHTALYWYRQSLGQGLEFLIYFQGNSAPDKSGLPSDRFSAERTGGSVSTLTIQRTQQEDSAVYLCASSKGWAGGELFFGSGTQLSVL.

The rearrangement joins TRBV6-5 to TRBJ2-3; 16 positions agree with TRBD2. After removal of 4 bases from V and 6 bases from J, the junction contained 7 bases not matched to a gene. The CDR3 consists of 17 residues. The germline gives CDR1 MNHEY, CDR2 SVGAGI. The CDR3 nucleotides read TGTGCCAGCAGTTTTAGCCCGGGACTAGCGGGGGGGGATACGCAGTATTTT. It specifies CASSFSPGLAGGDTQYF.

This clonotype appeared a few times. The rearrangement links TRBV7-2 to TRBJ2-7, with D perhaps matching TRBD1 or TRBD2 (6 bases each). V lost 4 bases, J lost 3 bases, and 10 bases lay in between. The germline V gene encodes CDR1 SGHTA and CDR2 FQGNSA. CDR3 length equals 13 residues. CDR3 coding DNA: TGTGCCAGCAGCTGGGGGGCAGACTACGAGCAGTACTTC. This sequence encodes CASSWGADYEQYF.

In this sample, this clonotype turned up a few times. The chain links TRBV9 to TRBJ1-6; perhaps TRBD1 as D (5 bases). Germline CDR1 SGDLS, CDR2 YYNGEE. The CDR3 spans 15 residues. The germline V and J ends were trimmed by 0 bases and 7 bases, with 11 bases remaining between them. The DNA for the CDR3 is TGTGCCAGCAGCGTAGCGGGGCCCGAGAATTCACCCCTCCACTTT. The encoded protein is CASSVAGPENSPLHF. The full variable domain, with the rest looked up from reference TRBV9 and TRBJ1-6, is DSGVTQTPKHLITATGQRVTLRCSPRSGDLSVYWYQQSLDQGLQFLIQYYNGEERAKGNILERFSAQQFPDLHSELNLSSLELGDSALYFCASSVAGPENSPLHFGNGTRLTVT.

This clonotype was counted many times. This chain's CDR3 is CATSLQSGGAHEQFF. The CDR3 DNA sequence: TGTGCCACCAGCCTGCAGAGCGGGGGGGCCCATGAGCAGTTCTTC. V usage is TRBV15 and J usage is TRBJ2-1; 10 positions match TRBD2. V was pared by 5 bases and J by 8 bases, with 9 bases of the junction left unmatched. The germline V gene encodes CDR1 LNHNV and CDR2 YYDKDF (reference sequence). CDR3 length: 15 amino acids. Variable domain in full (rest from reference TRBV15 and TRBJ2-1): DAMVIQNPRYQVTQFGKPVTLSCSQTLNHNVMYWYQQKSSQAPKLLFHYYDKDFNNEADTPDNFQSRRPNTSFCFLDIRSPGLGDTAMYLCATSLQSGGAHEQFFGPGTRLTVL.